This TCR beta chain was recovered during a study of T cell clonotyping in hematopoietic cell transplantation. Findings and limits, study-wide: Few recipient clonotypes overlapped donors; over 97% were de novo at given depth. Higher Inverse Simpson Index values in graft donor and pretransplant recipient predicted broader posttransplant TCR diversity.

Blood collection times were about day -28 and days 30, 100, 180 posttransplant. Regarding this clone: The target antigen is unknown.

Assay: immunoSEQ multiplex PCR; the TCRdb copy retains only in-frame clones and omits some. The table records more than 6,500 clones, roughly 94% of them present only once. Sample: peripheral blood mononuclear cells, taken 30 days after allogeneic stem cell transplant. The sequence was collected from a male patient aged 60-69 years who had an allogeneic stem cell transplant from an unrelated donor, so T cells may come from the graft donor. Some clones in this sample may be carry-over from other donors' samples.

This CDR3 is CANEAVDSPMRQYF. CDR3 in DNA: TGTGCTAACGAGGCGGTTGACTCCCCTATGCGGCAGTACTTC. V and J are TRBV11-2 and TRBJ2-7; D remains unclear. CDR1 and CDR2 from the germline V gene are SGHAT and FQNNGV. There are 14 residues in the CDR3. Together with reference TRBV11-2 and TRBJ2-7, the CDR3 gives the full variable domain: EAGVAQSPRYKIIEKRQSVAFWCNPISGHATLYWYQQILGQGPKLLIQFQNNGVVDDSQLPKDRFSAERLKGVDSTLKIQPAKLEDSAVYLCANEAVDSPMRQYFGPGTRLTVT.